This TCR beta chain was found in a study of cytomegalovirus exposure and HLA in healthy donors. Study outcomes and limitations: The authors confirmed in vitro that a few CMV-associated chains were specific for CMV antigens. There were 160 or so TCR beta chains listed as cytomegalovirus-associated.

As concerns this clone: Its antigen is as yet unknown.

Primers included in the PCR were 60 Vbeta and 13 Jbeta primers. Profiled with immunoSEQ multiplex PCR; TCRdb holds only in-frame clones, not every one. The sample includes some 110,000 clones, 76% of them seen just once. Per the germline V gene, CDR1 is ENHRY and CDR2 is SYGVKD. V lost 11 bases and J lost 0, with 14 bases in between. CDR3 length: 14 amino acids. All donors participated as healthy donors of bone marrow. Sequenced input: PBMCs. This clonotype was obtained from a man aged 50 or older in good health and CMV-seropositive. The J gene is TRBJ1-3, the V gene TRBV10-3, with D unclear. CDR3 region: CAVGAALSGNTIYF. CDR3 in DNA: TGTGCCGTGGGAGCAGCGCTCTCTGGAAACACCATATATTTT.